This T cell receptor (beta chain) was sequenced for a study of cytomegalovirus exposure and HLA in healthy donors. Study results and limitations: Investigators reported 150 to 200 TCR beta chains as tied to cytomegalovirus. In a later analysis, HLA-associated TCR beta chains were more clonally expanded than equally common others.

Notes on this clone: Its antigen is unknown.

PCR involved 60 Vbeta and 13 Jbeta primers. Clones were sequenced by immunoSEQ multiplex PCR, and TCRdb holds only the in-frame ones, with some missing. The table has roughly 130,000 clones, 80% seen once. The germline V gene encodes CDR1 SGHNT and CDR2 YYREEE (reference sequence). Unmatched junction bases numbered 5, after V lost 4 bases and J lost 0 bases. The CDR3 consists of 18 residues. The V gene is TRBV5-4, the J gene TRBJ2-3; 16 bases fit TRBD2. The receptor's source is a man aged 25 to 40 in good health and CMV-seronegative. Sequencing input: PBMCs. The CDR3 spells CASSGGTSGGASTDTQYF. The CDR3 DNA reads TGTGCCAGCAGCGGAGGGACTAGCGGGGGGGCGAGCACAGATACGCAGTATTTT.